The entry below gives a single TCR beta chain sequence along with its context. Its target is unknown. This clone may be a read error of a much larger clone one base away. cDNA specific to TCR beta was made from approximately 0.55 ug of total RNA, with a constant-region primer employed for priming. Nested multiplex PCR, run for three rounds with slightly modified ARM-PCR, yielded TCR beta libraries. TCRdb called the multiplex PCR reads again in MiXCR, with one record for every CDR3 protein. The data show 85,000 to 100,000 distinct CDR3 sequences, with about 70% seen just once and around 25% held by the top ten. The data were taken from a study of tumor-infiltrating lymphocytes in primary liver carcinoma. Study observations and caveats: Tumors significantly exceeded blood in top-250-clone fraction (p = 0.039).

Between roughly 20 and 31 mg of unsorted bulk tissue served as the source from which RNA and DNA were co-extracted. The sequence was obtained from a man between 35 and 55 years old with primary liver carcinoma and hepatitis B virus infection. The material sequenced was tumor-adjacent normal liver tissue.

CDR3 coding DNA: TGCGCCAGCAGTGAGCTTCTGGGACGGGAGAGAAGGGGGAGCTCCTACAATGAGAAGTTCTTC. Translating gives CASSELLGRERRGSSYNEKFF. The chain uses TRBV10-2 and TRBJ2-1; D could derive from TRBD1 or TRBD2 (6 bases each). Germline assignment: CDR1 WSHSY and CDR2 SAAADI. The CDR3 loop spans 21 amino acids.